These T cell receptor beta chains were read from a single sample in a study of regulatory T cells in long-lasting Graves disease. TCRdb recomputed calls from the multiplex PCR reads with MiXCR, one row per CDR3 protein. The sample lists about 530,000 distinct CDR3 sequences; about 16% were seen once. These sequences were also reported in another study, on T cells in Graves' hyperthyroidism and ophthalmopathy.

This specimen was peripheral blood mononuclear cells (PBMCs), taken at new diagnosis, from a patient treated with antithyroid drugs. The receptors stem from a middle-aged woman with Graves disease. The CDR3 runs from the conserved cysteine through the conserved F or W. The order of the fields is V gene, clone size, J gene, D gene, CDR3 protein, CDR3 DNA. The D gene is left open where the match is weak. The size of a clone is reported for some rows only, either as once, few or many, or as a class for expanded clones.

V: TRBV6-2/TRBV6-3; size: few; J: TRBJ1-2; D: -; CDR3: CASSYSHRTNYGYTF; DNA: TGTGCCAGCAGTTACTCGCACAGGACTAACTATGGCTACACCTTC
V: TRBV12-3/TRBV12-4; size: many; J: TRBJ2-1; D: TRBD1; CDR3: CASSLTGSPYNEQFF; DNA: TGTGCCAGCAGCCTGACAGGGAGCCCCTACAATGAGCAGTTCTTC
V: TRBV12-3/TRBV12-4; size: many; J: TRBJ2-3; D: -; CDR3: CASSLSSLPSTDTQYF; DNA: TGTGCCAGCAGTTTAAGTTCACTTCCTAGCACAGATACGCAGTATTTT
V: TRBV5-6; size: -; J: TRBJ2-2; D: -; CDR3: CARSPGEGHIRNTGELFF; DNA: TGTGCCCGCAGCCCAGGGGAGGGGCACATACGGAACACCGGGGAGCTGTTTTTT
V: TRBV5-1; size: many; J: TRBJ1-1; D: -; CDR3: CASSPDRSDTEAFF; DNA: TGCGCCAGCAGTCCCGACAGGTCGGACACTGAAGCTTTCTTT
V: TRBV4-1; size: few; J: TRBJ1-5; D: TRBD1; CDR3: CASSQAAPPTGGVTQPQHF; DNA: TGCGCCAGCAGCCAAGCCGCACCTCCTACAGGGGGCGTAACTCAGCCCCAGCATTTT
V: TRBV4-1; size: -; J: TRBJ1-1; D: -; CDR3: CASSHSTIDTEAFF; DNA: TGCGCCAGCAGCCATAGTACAATTGACACTGAAGCTTTCTTT
V: TRBV20-1; size: -; J: TRBJ2-3; D: TRBD2; CDR3: CSGSVWGGDTQYF; DNA: TGCAGTGGTAGCGTATGGGGGGGAGATACGCAGTATTTT
V: TRBV6-1; size: many; J: TRBJ2-7; D: -; CDR3: CASAVVRHYEQYF; DNA: TGTGCCAGCGCGGTGGTACGGCACTACGAGCAGTACTTC
V: TRBV5-6; size: many; J: TRBJ2-3; D: TRBD1; CDR3: CASSPGGREDTQYF; DNA: TGTGCCAGCAGCCCAGGGGGCAGGGAAGATACGCAGTATTTT
V: TRBV11-2; size: many; J: TRBJ2-1; D: TRBD2; CDR3: CASSPEAGGMNNEQFF; DNA: TGTGCCAGCAGCCCAGAGGCGGGGGGTATGAACAATGAGCAGTTCTTC
V: TRBV3-1; size: -; J: TRBJ1-4; D: TRBD1; CDR3: CASALGQGYYRGEKLFF; DNA: TGTGCCAGCGCCTTGGGACAGGGATACTACCGCGGTGAAAAACTGTTTTTT
V: TRBV7-9; size: many; J: TRBJ2-3; D: TRBD1; CDR3: CASSVGQGDTQYF; DNA: TGTGCCAGCAGCGTCGGACAGGGGGATACGCAGTATTTT
V: TRBV6-2/TRBV6-3; size: many; J: TRBJ1-1; D: -; CDR3: CASSYSIGANTEAFF; DNA: TGTGCCAGCAGTTACTCTATAGGAGCGAACACTGAAGCTTTCTTT
V: TRBV5-1; size: few; J: TRBJ2-1; D: -; CDR3: CASSLDIYNEQFF; DNA: TGCGCCAGCAGCTTGGACATCTACAATGAGCAGTTCTTC